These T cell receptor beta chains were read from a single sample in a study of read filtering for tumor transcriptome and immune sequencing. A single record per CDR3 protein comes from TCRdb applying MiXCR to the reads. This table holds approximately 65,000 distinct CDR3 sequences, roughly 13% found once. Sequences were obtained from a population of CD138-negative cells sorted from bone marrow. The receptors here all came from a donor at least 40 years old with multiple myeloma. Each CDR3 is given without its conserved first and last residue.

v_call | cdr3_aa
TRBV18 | ASSPPGQGARRTEAF
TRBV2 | ASRGRGYT
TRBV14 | ASSQDQRTSVYNEQF
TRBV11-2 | ASGWLSGNNEQF
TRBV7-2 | ASTNRQGMETQY
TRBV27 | ASSRAPNEKLF
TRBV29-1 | SVEDGKLDSYEQY
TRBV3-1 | ASSRSWGAGELF
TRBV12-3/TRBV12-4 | ASSLLVRTDTQY
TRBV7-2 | ASSSRLAGWNEQF
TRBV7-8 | ASSLEGSNQPQH
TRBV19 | ASSWGDTQETQY
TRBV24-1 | ATSGRAWDEQF
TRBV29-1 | SVWTGGSFEQY
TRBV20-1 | SRGRAGGPYEQY
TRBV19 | ASVGTTNNEQF
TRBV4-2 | ASSQAWGTYNEQF
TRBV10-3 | ATRDGSGETQY
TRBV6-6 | ASLRGNNEQF
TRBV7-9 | ASSPRGYEQY
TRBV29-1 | SVEGGLAGVNEQF
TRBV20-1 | SARDWTSGSIEQF